This T cell receptor (beta chain) was profiled in a study of cytomegalovirus exposure and HLA in healthy donors. The study's findings and limits: Some segments of the V type, notably TRBV6-2 and TRBV6-3, were excluded as indistinguishable. Being productive about 90% or about 30% of the time was typical of most TCR beta V segments in an earlier analysis.

This CDR3 is built from 17 residues. Trimming took off 7 bases at V and 5 bases at J, with 26 bases between the two ends. The germline V gene has CDR1 SNHLY and CDR2 FYNNEI. The PCR employed 60 Vbeta primers together with 13 Jbeta primers. TCRdb keeps only in-frame clones here, not all; method: immunoSEQ multiplex PCR. The sample lists approximately 200,000 clones, 60% to 85% occurring once. Comment on this clone: No antigen is known for it.

The TCR comes from a man aged 40-49 years in good health and CMV-seronegative. Input material: PBMCs. The chain joins TRBV2 to TRBJ1-2; D is undetermined. DNA of the CDR3: TGTGCCAGCATCATTACCGGGTCTCCATCCCTCCAATATGGCTACACCTTC. This codes for CASIITGSPSLQYGYTF.